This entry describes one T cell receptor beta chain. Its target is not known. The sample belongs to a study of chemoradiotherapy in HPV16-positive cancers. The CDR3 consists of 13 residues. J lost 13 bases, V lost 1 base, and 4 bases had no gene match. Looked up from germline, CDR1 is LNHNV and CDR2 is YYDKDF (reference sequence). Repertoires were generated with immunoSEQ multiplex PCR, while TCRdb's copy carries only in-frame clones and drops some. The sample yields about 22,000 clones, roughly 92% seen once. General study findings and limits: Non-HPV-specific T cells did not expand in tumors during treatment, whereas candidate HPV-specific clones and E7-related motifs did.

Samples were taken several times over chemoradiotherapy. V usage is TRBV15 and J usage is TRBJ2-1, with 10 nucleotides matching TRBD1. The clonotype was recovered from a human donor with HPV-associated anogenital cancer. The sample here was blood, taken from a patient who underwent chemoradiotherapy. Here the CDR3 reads CATSRVGTGEQFF. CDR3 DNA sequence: TGTGCCACCAGCAGAGTTGGGACAGGGGAACAGTTCTTC.